There are a few counts of the clone carrying this T cell receptor (beta chain). Patients underwent thyroid surgery, and none had received any treatment before it. This sample is part of a study of metastatic and nonmetastatic thyroid tumors. About the research overall: Thyroid patients, malignant and benign, had repertoires compared across blood and tumor or nodule tissue.

V trimming: 3 bases; J trimming: 8 bases; junction bases outside the gene matches: 6. Germline CDR1 SGHRS, CDR2 YFSETQ. CDR3 length: 14 residues. MiXCR re-clonotyped the PCR reads for TCRdb. The sample contains 8,300 or so clones, around 28% of which appear only once. This TCR was sampled from a male donor with papillary thyroid cancer or a benign thyroid nodule (not recorded which). Some clones in this sample may be carry-over from other donors' samples. The chain combines TRBV5-1 with TRBJ1-4; TRBD1 aligns across 8 bases. The specimen sequenced was tumor tissue. CDR3 sequence reads: CASSYRQGNEKLFF. The CDR3 DNA sequence: TGCGCCAGCAGCTACCGACAGGGGAACGAAAAACTGTTTTTT.